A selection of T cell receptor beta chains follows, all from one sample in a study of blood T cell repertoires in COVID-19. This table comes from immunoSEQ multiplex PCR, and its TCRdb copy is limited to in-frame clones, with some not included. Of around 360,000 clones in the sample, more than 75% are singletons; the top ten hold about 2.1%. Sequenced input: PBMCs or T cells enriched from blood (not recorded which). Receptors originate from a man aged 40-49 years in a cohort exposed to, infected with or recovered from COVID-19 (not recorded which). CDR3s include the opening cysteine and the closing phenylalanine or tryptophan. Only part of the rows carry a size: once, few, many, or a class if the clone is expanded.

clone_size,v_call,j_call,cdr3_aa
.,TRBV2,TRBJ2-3,CASRPGLADSTDTQYF
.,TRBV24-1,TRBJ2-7,CATSTTLAGGTYEQYF
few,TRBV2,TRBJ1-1,CASRVQGNTEAFF
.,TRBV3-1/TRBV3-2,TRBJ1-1,CASSQVGQGPRAGRAFF
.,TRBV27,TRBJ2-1,CASRQRLGSSYNEQFF
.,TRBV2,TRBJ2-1,CASRASSGLNEQFF
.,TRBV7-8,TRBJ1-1,CASSSQLGAVYTEAFF
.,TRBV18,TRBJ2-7,CASSPLSGGVIAGGDYEQYF
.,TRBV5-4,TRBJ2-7,CASSSPGYEQYF
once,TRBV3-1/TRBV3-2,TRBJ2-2,CASSRLTGELFF
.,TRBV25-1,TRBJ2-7,CASSVTSGAYEQYF
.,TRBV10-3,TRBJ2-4,CAAAGQGEIQYF
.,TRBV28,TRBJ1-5,CASGTVSQNQPQHF
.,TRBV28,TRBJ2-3,CASSFPSGSITDTQYF
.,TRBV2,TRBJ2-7,CASKGLLLADTYEQYF
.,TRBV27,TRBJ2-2,CASSWDRGPGELFF
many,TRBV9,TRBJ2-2,CASSSRTSSTGELFF
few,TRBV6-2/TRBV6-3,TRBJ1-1,CASSYSGTGNTEAFF
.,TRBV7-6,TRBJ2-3,CASRREGLAVGRQYF
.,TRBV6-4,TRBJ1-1,CASSGTTGEAFF
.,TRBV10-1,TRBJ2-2,CASSEFPGTGNTGELFF
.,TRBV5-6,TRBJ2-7,CASSFFTGTGTFEQYF
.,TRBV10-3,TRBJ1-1,CAISESRNTEAFF
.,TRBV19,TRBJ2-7,CASSQYPGQIYEQYF
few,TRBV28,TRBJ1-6,CASSPTGPLSYNSPLHF
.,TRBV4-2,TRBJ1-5,CASSQEAGGNQPQHF
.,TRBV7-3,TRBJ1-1,CASSRTLNTEAFF
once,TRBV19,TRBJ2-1,CASSKDSPSYNEQFF
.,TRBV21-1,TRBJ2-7,CASSKYLCREQYF
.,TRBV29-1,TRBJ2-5,CSVERGYETQYF
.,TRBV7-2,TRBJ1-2,CASSLESSYGYTF
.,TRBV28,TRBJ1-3,CASSSGGVRGNTIYF
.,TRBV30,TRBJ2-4,CAYRVEGLDIQYF
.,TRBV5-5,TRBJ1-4,CASSLVSGGEKLFF
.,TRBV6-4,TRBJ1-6,CASSASEDSPLHF
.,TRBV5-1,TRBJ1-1,CASSLGTGKAFF
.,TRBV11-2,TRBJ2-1,CASSPRLRRGNNEQFF
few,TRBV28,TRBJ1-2,CASSSPRGSTYGYTF
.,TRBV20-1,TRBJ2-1,CSAKLSNEQFF
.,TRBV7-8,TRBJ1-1,CASSPQGARENTEAFF